One sample yielded the 27 T cell receptor beta chains listed below, sequenced in a study of cytomegalovirus exposure and HLA in healthy donors. The PCR was carried out with 60 Vbeta primers and 13 Jbeta primers. Only in-frame clones appear in the TCRdb table, and some are missing; sequencing was by immunoSEQ multiplex PCR. The table has under 150,000 clones, 80% seen once. The sample consisted of PBMCs. The receptors derive from a man aged 30 to 39 in good health and CMV-seronegative.

V gene TRBV19 combines with J gene TRBJ1-1; TRBD1 agrees at 7 bases. Germline trimming cut 5 bases from V and 6 bases from J; bases unmatched to any gene: 6. The V gene's germline CDR1 is LNHDA and CDR2 SQIVND (reference sequence). This CDR3 is 13 amino acids long. The CDR3 region has the DNA TGTGCCAGTAGTTGGACAGGTATGGCTGAAGCTTTCTTT. Residues: CASSWTGMAEAFF.

The rearrangement joins TRBV7-8 to TRBJ2-2, with D possibly being TRBD2 (6 bases). Trimming took off 1 base at V and 4 bases at J, with 10 bases between the two ends. The germline V gene encodes CDR1 SGHVS and CDR2 FQNEAQ. The CDR3 sequence is 15 residues long. The CDR3 loop reads CASSLEGTVTGELFF. In DNA form, the CDR3 reads TGTGCCAGCAGCTTAGAAGGGACTGTCACCGGGGAGCTGTTTTTT.

This clone was detected a few times. The chain links TRBV4-1 to TRBJ1-1, with a possible D match to TRBD1 (5 bases). V was shortened by 4 bases and J by 4 bases, with 16 bases between the two germline ends. The CDR3 runs to 15 residues. Per germline, CDR1 MGHRA and CDR2 YSYEKL. The CDR3 protein is CASSLQQGAGTEAFF. The CDR3 nucleotides read TGCGCCAGCAGCCTTCAACAAGGGGCCGGCACTGAAGCTTTCTTT.

The chain uses TRBV13 and TRBJ2-1; 7 positions match TRBD2. CDR1 is PRHDT, CDR2 FYEKMQ, per germline (reference sequence). This CDR3 is 17 amino acids long. Losses at the gene ends were 2 bases for V and 0 bases for J; bases not matched to a gene: 7. The CDR3 coding sequence is TGTGCCAGCAGCTTATTTCTCGGCGGGAGCTCCTACAATGAGCAGTTCTTC. Translation gives CASSLFLGGSSYNEQFF.

The rearrangement links TRBV4-2 to TRBJ2-2, with 11 bases lining up with TRBD2. V shed 0 bases, J shed 6 bases, and the junction held 6 bases outside the gene matches. The length of the CDR3 is 17 residues. Germline CDR1 is LGHNA and CDR2 is YNFKEQ. The CDR3 nucleotides read TGTGCCAGCAGCCAAGAGGTAGCGGGAGGGCCGTCCGGGGAGCTGTTTTTT. As protein: CASSQEVAGGPSGELFF.

This chain connects TRBV14 to TRBJ2-1; TRBD2 matches at 8 bases. This CDR3 region has 15 residues. Trimming at V came to 10 bases and at J to 4 bases, leaving 12 bases not matched to a gene. In germline, CDR1 is SGHDN, CDR2 FVKESK. Here the CDR3 reads CATSRSGTNYNEQFF. CDR3 coding DNA: TGTGCCACGAGCCGTAGCGGGACGAATTACAATGAGCAGTTCTTC.

The chain couples TRBV19 to TRBJ2-7; D unresolved. CDR1 and CDR2 (germline): LNHDA, SQIVND (reference sequence). V lost 1 base to trimming and J lost 3 bases, with 13 bases between them. The CDR3 spans 15 residues. For the CDR3, the DNA is TGTGCCAGTAGTATAGTCGCAACTCACCTCTACGAGCAGTACTTC. Its protein product is CASSIVATHLYEQYF.

The chain links TRBV27 to TRBJ2-5, with 9 positions matching TRBD2. V shed 5 bases and J 1 base; nucleotides not matched to a gene: 14. This CDR3 contains 18 residues. Germline V lookup: CDR1 MNHEY, CDR2 SMNVEV (reference sequence). The CDR3, as DNA: TGTGCCAGCAGTCCCATGAGGGTAGCGGGAGTAGGCCAAGAGACCCAGTACTTC. Its translation: CASSPMRVAGVGQETQYF.

The V gene is TRBV5-4, the J gene TRBJ2-7; TRBD1 is a possible D gene (5 bases). V was trimmed by 2 bases and J by 0 bases, leaving 9 bases between them. The CDR3 is 14 residues long. In germline, CDR1 is SGHNT, CDR2 YYREEE (reference sequence). The DNA for the CDR3 is TGTGCCAGCAGCTTTATCGACAGCTCCTACGAGCAGTACTTC. Its protein is CASSFIDSSYEQYF.

The chain has TRBV19 and TRBJ2-2; 13 positions match TRBD2. This CDR3 spans 17 amino acids. With V trimmed by 5 bases and J by 2 bases, 5 bases remained unmatched. Germline assignment: CDR1 LNHDA and CDR2 SQIVND (reference sequence). The CDR3 bases are TGTGCCAGTAGTGGGGGACTAGCGGGACTTAACACCGGGGAGCTGTTTTTT. The encoded protein is CASSGGLAGLNTGELFF.

The chain combines TRBV6-1 with TRBJ2-5, with 9 bases lining up with TRBD1. Losses at the gene ends were 1 base for V and 10 bases for J; bases not matched to a gene: 13. In germline, CDR1 is MNHNS, CDR2 SASEGT. The CDR3 loop spans 16 amino acids. DNA for the CDR3: TGTGCCAGCAGTGAAGGTTGGGACAGGGCCGTTGTGGACCAGTACTTC. Amino acid sequence: CASSEGWDRAVVDQYF.

V gene TRBV6-1 combines with J gene TRBJ2-7, with 8 positions matching TRBD2. The CDR3 is 13 amino acids. The V and J ends lost 8 bases and 2 bases, in that order; junction bases with no gene match: 5. Germline CDR1 MNHNS, CDR2 SASEGT. The CDR3 protein is CASRAGATYEQYF. For the CDR3, the DNA is TGTGCCAGCCGAGCGGGAGCCACCTACGAGCAGTACTTC.

The chain employs TRBV19 and TRBJ1-2; D is undetermined. The CDR3 has 15 residues. Germline values: CDR1 LNHDA, CDR2 SQIVND (reference sequence). With 3 bases removed from V and 0 bases from J, the gap between germline ends came to 11 bases. The CDR3 nucleotides read TGTGCCAGTAGTATGGGCAGAAACTCTAACTATGGCTACACCTTC. Translated: CASSMGRNSNYGYTF.

This chain links TRBV27 with TRBJ1-1; D perhaps matches TRBD1 (6 bases). The germline gives CDR1 MNHEY, CDR2 SMNVEV (reference sequence). V was shortened by 5 bases and J by 4 bases, with 17 bases between the two germline ends. The CDR3 loop spans 15 amino acids. The CDR3: CASSPLLRGGTEAFF. The CDR3 nucleotides read TGTGCCAGCAGTCCCCTCCTGAGGGGGGGCACTGAAGCTTTCTTT.

The chain combines TRBV5-1 with TRBJ2-7; 9 nucleotides align to TRBD1. This CDR3 comprises 14 residues. The germline CDR1 and CDR2 sequences are SGHRS and YFSETQ. With V trimmed by 4 bases and J by 5 bases, 7 bases remained unmatched. The CDR3 coding sequence is TGCGCCAGCAGCCCGATGGGACAGGGAAACGAGCAGTACTTC. Translating it yields CASSPMGQGNEQYF.

The V gene is TRBV7-2, the J gene TRBJ1-5, with D possibly TRBD1 on 6 matching bases. The V gene's germline CDR1 is SGHTA and CDR2 FQGNSA. Deletions cut 5 bases from V and 0 bases from J, with 11 bases between. The CDR3 has 15 residues. CDR3 sequence reads: CASSRGQNSNQPQHF. CDR3 bases: TGTGCCAGCAGCCGGGGACAAAATAGCAATCAGCCCCAGCATTTT.

The gene calls are TRBV5-4 and TRBJ2-7; 9 nucleotides align to TRBD2. The CDR3 extends over 16 amino acids. The junction had 8 bases not matched to a gene; V was cut back by 4 bases and J by 0 bases. The germline CDR1 and CDR2 sequences are SGHNT and YYREEE (reference sequence). CDR3 bases: TGTGCCAGCAGCCCCGTGGTAGCGGGAGACTCCTACGAGCAGTACTTC. Residues: CASSPVVAGDSYEQYF. Full variable domain (outside the CDR3, taken from reference TRBV5-4 and TRBJ2-7): ETGVTQSPTHLIKTRGQQVTLRCSSQSGHNTVSWYQQALGQGPQFIFQYYREEENGRGNFPPRFSGLQFPNYSSELNVNALELDDSALYLCASSPVVAGDSYEQYFGPGTRLTVT.

The chain joins TRBV7-8 to TRBJ2-7; D possibly corresponds to TRBD2 (6 bases). The CDR3 extends over 14 amino acids. CDR1 is SGHVS, CDR2 FQNEAQ, per germline. Trimming took off 1 base at V and 9 bases at J, with 16 bases between the two ends. Here the CDR3 DNA reads TGTGCCAGCAGCTTAGGGAGGGGTGCGATTCGGCAGTACTTC. This sequence encodes CASSLGRGAIRQYF.

V usage is TRBV19 and J usage is TRBJ2-7, with D perhaps matching TRBD2 (5 bases). CDR3 length: 14 residues. Trimming left V 3 bases short and J 2 bases short, with 11 bases between. Germline V lookup: CDR1 LNHDA, CDR2 SQIVND (reference sequence). CDR3 DNA: TGTGCCAGTAGTATTGGAGCGGCGGCCTACGAGCAGTACTTC. Protein sequence: CASSIGAAAYEQYF.

The chain is built from TRBV5-1 and TRBJ1-3; possible D gene TRBD1, 5 bases. V shed 0 bases and J shed 2 bases, with 15 bases lying between them. The germline V gene has CDR1 SGHRS and CDR2 YFSETQ. The CDR3 length is 17 residues. CDR3 nucleotide sequence: TGCGCCAGCAGCTTGGATGCAGGGCCGGACGCTGGAAACACCATATATTTT. Protein sequence: CASSLDAGPDAGNTIYF.

The genes are TRBV6-5 and TRBJ2-7, with 11 bases fitting TRBD2. CDR1 is MNHEY and CDR2 is SVGAGI in the germline V gene. The CDR3 sequence is 16 residues long. J was trimmed by 1 base and V by 0 bases; bases with no gene match: 2. The CDR3 DNA reads as TGTGCCAGCAGTTACTCGACTAGCGGGATTTCCTACGAGCAGTACTTC. It yields the protein CASSYSTSGISYEQYF.

The V gene is TRBV5-4, the J gene TRBJ2-1; 13 bases fit TRBD2. The CDR3 totals 15 residues. In germline, CDR1 is SGHNT, CDR2 YYREEE (reference sequence). With V trimmed by 1 base and J by 6 bases, 1 base remained unmatched. CDR3 DNA: TGTGCCAGCAGCTTGACTAGCGGGAGGGTCAATGAGCAGTTCTTC. It codes for CASSLTSGRVNEQFF.

This chain connects TRBV7-9 to TRBJ2-7; 8 positions agree with TRBD2. This CDR3 contains 15 residues. The V and J ends lost 4 bases and 0 bases, in that order; junction bases with no gene match: 5. CDR1 is SEHNR and CDR2 is FQNEAQ in the germline V gene (reference sequence). The CDR3 sequence is CASSSGAGASYEQYF. CDR3 in DNA: TGTGCCAGCAGCTCGGGAGCGGGAGCCTCCTACGAGCAGTACTTC.

The chain has TRBV5-4 and TRBJ2-7, with 9 bases fitting TRBD1. The CDR3 is made up of 17 amino acids. V lost 0 bases, J lost 2 bases, and 9 bases stayed unmatched. The germline gives CDR1 SGHNT, CDR2 YYREEE (reference sequence). This CDR3 reads CASSLEGTGLVTYEQYF. The CDR3 DNA reads TGTGCCAGCAGCTTGGAGGGGACAGGGTTGGTGACCTACGAGCAGTACTTC.

The V and J genes are TRBV19 and TRBJ2-5; 7 bases match TRBD2. Germline CDR1 reads LNHDA; CDR2 reads SQIVND (reference sequence). The CDR3 length is 15 residues. The ends lost 5 bases at V and 3 bases at J; junction bases unmatched: 9. DNA of the CDR3: TGTGCCAGTAGTCCGAAACTCGGACTAGAAGAGACCCAGTACTTC. Translation gives CASSPKLGLEETQYF.

The rearrangement joins TRBV2 to TRBJ2-5; 8 bases match TRBD1. J was trimmed by 2 bases and V by 8 bases; bases with no gene match: 7. The CDR3 totals 14 residues. The germline V gene encodes CDR1 SNHLY and CDR2 FYNNEI. CDR3 sequence: CASGTDRAQETQYF. As DNA, the CDR3 is TGTGCCAGCGGAACGGACAGGGCACAAGAGACCCAGTACTTC.

V and J are TRBV28 and TRBJ1-4; D gene uncertain. The CDR3 has 12 residues. The germline CDR1 and CDR2 sequences are MDHEN and SYDVKM. V lost 2 bases and J 8 bases, leaving 6 bases between the germline ends. CDR3 protein: CASSLTREKLFF. CDR3 in DNA: TGTGCCAGCAGTTTAACTCGGGAAAAACTGTTTTTT.